These 5 T cell receptor beta chains originate from one sample sequenced in a study of blood T cell repertoires in COVID-19. Repertoires were generated with immunoSEQ multiplex PCR, while TCRdb's copy carries only in-frame clones and drops some. Among some 350,000 clones listed, approximately 90% were seen once. Sequencing was carried out using PBMCs or T cells enriched from blood (not recorded which). The source of these receptors is a man between 18 and 29 years old who had recovered from COVID-19.

The CDR3 region has the DNA TGTGCCAGCAGCTCCTGGGGCAGGACAATGTTCTTT. Protein sequence: CASSSWGRTMFF. The rearrangement links TRBV11-1 to TRBJ1-1, with D possibly matching TRBD1 (5 bases). CDR3 size: 12 residues. Germline V gene data show CDR1 as SGHAT and CDR2 as FQDESV (reference sequence). Trimming stripped 4 bases from V and 14 bases from J, with 17 bases between. Full variable domain (missing parts from reference TRBV11-1 and TRBJ1-1): EAEVAQSPRYKITEKSQAVAFWCDPISGHATLYWYRQILGQGPELLVQFQDESVVDDSQLPKDRFSAERLKGVDSTLKIQPAELGDSAMYLCASSSWGRTMFFGQGTRLTVV.

This chain connects TRBV6-5 to TRBJ2-7, with 8 bases that match TRBD2. Germline CDR1 MNHEY, CDR2 SVGAGI. The CDR3 consists of 15 residues. V lost 10 bases and J lost 0; bases outside the gene matches: 11. The DNA for the CDR3 is TGTGCCATCATAGGTGCCGGGGGGGCCTCCTACGAGCAGTACTTC. Translating gives CAIIGAGGASYEQYF.

V is TRBV6-2 or TRBV6-3 and J is TRBJ2-7, with 9 bases matching TRBD2. The V gene's germline CDR1 is MNHEY and CDR2 SVGEGT. J lost 4 bases, V lost 5 bases, and 9 bases had no gene match. The CDR3 loop spans 15 amino acids. CDR3 in DNA: TGTGCCAGCAGTCAACCGGGACTAGCAGGATACGAGCAGTACTTC. Translated: CASSQPGLAGYEQYF.

V is TRBV5-1 and J is TRBJ2-1, with a weak D call TRBD2 (6 bases). CDR1 is SGHRS and CDR2 is YFSETQ in the germline V gene. The V end was cut by 2 bases, the J end by 6 bases, with 15 bases between. The CDR3 runs to 15 residues. This CDR3 reads CASSFAPGTRNEQFF. The CDR3 region has the DNA TGCGCCAGCAGCTTCGCGCCCGGGACTCGCAATGAGCAGTTCTTC.

The chain carries TRBV25-1 and TRBJ2-2; TRBD1 agrees at 7 bases. CDR3 length: 16 amino acids. J gave up 4 bases and V 6 bases, and 11 bases lay outside the gene matches. The germline V gene encodes CDR1 MGHDK and CDR2 SYGVNS. The chain's CDR3 is CASSLSSRGRTGELFF. CDR3 DNA: TGTGCCAGCAGCCTCTCCTCGAGGGGGCGCACCGGGGAGCTGTTTTTT.